This entry describes one T cell receptor beta chain. The antigen is not known. These data originate in a study of monozygotic twins with inflammatory bowel disease. Without any T cell sorting, total RNA was isolated from whole blood. Study-wide findings and caveats: It was not supported that a single strong signal or clonotype was associated with IBD.

Per germline, CDR1 LGHDT and CDR2 YNNKEL (reference sequence). The CDR3 has 14 residues. For every TCR library, approximately 4,000 ng of total RNA was used. Per individual sample, eight separate reactions were used to make cDNA. No DNA is given; TCRdb re-called the 5' RACE reads and lists each CDR3 protein once. The sample data list roughly 320,000 distinct CDR3 sequences. The specimen was blood. This chain joins TRBV3-1 and TRBJ2-5; the TCRdb call, TRBD2, lacks DNA for checking. This TCR was sampled from a human donor with ulcerative colitis or Crohn's disease, or a healthy co-twin of an affected twin (not recorded which). CDR3 in amino acids: CASRLAGDQETQYF.